In its sample, the clone carrying this TCR beta chain was seen a few times. This CDR3 is built from 13 residues. Trimming pared 2 bases from V and 8 bases from J, leaving 10 bases between. Per germline, CDR1 DFQATT and CDR2 SNEGSKA (reference sequence). TCRdb redid the calling of the 5' RACE reads with MiXCR, one entry per CDR3 protein. Of 50,000 to 65,000 distinct CDR3 sequences detected, more than 25% appear once; the ten largest clones hold around 3.1%. This clonotype was obtained from a female donor with breast cancer. This chain connects TRBV20-1 to TRBJ1-6; D is possibly TRBD1 (6 bases). The specimen sequenced was tumor-infiltrating memory CD4+ T cells sorted from the breast tumor. Indicated subset: memory CD4+ T cells, CD4+CD45RO+CD25-. CDR3 in DNA: TGCAGTGCTAGACAGTACAGGGATTCACCCCTCCACTTT. Its protein product is CSARQYRDSPLHF.